The present T cell receptor (beta chain) was sequenced within a study of blood T cell repertoires in COVID-19. Across the whole study: PBMCs, B-cell-depleted T cells, or T cells provided the cDNA or gDNA that made up the material.

Only a few counts were recorded for this clone. This CDR3 is built from 14 residues. Looked up from germline, CDR1 is LNHNV and CDR2 is YYDKDF (reference sequence). V lost 4 bases to trimming and J lost 2 bases; unmatched junction nucleotides: 5. The repertoire was sequenced with immunoSEQ multiplex PCR; TCRdb's copy has only in-frame clones and lacks some. This sample has about 68,000 clones, with 80% to 90% found just once. The sample comprised peripheral blood. The genes are TRBV15 and TRBJ2-7; TRBD2 agrees at 7 bases. The origin of this receptor is a woman aged 55-70 years with acute or convalescent COVID-19. CDR3 coding DNA: TGTGCCACCAGCAAAACCCGGGGGGCCTACGAGCAGTACTTC. This translates into CATSKTRGAYEQYF. Complete variable domain (other parts from reference TRBV15 and TRBJ2-7): DAMVIQNPRYQVTQFGKPVTLSCSQTLNHNVMYWYQQKSSQAPKLLFHYYDKDFNNEADTPDNFQSRRPNTSFCFLDIRSPGLGDTAMYLCATSKTRGAYEQYFGPGTRLTVT.